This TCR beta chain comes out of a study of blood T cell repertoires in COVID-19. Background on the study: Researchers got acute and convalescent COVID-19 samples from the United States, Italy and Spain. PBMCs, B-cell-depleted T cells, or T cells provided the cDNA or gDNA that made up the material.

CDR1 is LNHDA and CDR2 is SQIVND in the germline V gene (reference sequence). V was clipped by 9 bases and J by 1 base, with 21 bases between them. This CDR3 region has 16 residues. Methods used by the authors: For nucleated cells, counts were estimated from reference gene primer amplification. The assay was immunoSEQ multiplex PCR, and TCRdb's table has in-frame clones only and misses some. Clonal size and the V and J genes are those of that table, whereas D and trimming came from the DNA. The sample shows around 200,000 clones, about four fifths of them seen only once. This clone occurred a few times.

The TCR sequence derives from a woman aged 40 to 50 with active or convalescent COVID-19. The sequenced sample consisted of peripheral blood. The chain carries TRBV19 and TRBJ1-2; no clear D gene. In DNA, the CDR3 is TGTGCCAGCCAAAAGCCACATACCAGACTTAACTATGGCTACACCTTC. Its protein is CASQKPHTRLNYGYTF.